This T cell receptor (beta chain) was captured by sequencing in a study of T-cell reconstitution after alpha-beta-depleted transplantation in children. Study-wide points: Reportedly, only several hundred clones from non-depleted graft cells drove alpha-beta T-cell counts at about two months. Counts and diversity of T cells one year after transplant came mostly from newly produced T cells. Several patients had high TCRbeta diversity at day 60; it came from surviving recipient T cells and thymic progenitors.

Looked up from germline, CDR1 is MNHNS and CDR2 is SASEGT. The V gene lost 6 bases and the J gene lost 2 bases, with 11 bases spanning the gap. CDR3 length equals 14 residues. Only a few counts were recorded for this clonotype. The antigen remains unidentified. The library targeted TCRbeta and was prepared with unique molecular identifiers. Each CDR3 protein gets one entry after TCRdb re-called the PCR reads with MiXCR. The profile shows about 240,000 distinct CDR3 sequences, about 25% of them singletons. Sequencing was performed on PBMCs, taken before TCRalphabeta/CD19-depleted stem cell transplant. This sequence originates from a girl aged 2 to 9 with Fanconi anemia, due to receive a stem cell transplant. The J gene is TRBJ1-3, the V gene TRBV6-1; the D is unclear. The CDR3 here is CASRPTFTGNTIYF. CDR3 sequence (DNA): TGTGCCAGCAGGCCAACATTTACTGGAAACACCATATATTTT.